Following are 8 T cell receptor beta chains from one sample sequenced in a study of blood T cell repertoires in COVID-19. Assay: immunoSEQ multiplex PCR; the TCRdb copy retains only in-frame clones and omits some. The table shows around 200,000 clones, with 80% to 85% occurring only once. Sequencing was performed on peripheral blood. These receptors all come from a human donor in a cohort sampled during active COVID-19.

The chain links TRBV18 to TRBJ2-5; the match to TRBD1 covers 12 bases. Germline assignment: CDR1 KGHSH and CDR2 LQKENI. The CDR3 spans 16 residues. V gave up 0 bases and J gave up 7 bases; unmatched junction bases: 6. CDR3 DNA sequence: TGTGCCAGCTCACCACCGGGACAGGGGGCAGTAGGGACCCAGTACTTC. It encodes CASSPPGQGAVGTQYF.

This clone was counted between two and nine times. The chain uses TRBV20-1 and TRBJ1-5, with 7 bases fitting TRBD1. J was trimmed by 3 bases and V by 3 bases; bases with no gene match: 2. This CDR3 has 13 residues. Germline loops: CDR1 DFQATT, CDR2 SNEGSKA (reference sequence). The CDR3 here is CSASGTVNQPQHF. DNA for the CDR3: TGCAGTGCTAGTGGGACAGTCAATCAGCCCCAGCATTTT.

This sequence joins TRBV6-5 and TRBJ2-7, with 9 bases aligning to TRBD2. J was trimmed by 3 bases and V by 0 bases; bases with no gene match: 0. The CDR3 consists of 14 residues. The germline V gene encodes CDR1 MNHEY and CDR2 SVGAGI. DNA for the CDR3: TGTGCCAGCAGTTACTCGCGGGAGGGCTACGAGCAGTACTTC. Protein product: CASSYSREGYEQYF.

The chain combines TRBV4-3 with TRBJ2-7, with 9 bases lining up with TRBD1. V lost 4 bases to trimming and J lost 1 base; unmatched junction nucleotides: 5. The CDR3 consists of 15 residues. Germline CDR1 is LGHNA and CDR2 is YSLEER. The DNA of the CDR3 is TGCGCCAGCAGCCCAACAGGACAGGGGTCCTACGAGCAGTACTTC. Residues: CASSPTGQGSYEQYF.

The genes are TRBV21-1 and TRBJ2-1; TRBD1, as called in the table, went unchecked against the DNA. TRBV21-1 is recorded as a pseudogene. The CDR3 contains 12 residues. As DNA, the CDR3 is TGTGCCAGCAGCAATTCATACAATGAGCAGTTCTTC. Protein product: CASSNSYNEQFF.

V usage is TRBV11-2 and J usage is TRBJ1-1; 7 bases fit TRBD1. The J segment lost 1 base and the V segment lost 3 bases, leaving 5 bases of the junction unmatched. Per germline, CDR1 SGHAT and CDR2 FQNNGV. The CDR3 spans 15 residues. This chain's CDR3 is CASSLQGGKNTEAFF. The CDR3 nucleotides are TGTGCCAGCAGCTTGCAGGGGGGAAAGAACACTGAAGCTTTCTTT.

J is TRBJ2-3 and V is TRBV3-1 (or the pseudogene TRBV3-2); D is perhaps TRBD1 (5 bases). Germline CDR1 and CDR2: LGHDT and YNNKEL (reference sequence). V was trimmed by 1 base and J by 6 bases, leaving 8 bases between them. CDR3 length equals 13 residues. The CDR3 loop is CASSQVYRDTQYF. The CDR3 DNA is TGTGCCAGCAGCCAAGTTTACAGGGATACGCAGTATTTT.

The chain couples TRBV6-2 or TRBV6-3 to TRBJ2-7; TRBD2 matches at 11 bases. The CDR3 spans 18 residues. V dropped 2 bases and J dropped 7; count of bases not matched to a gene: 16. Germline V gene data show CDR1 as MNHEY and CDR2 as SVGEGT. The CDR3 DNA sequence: TGTGCCAGCAGTTACCCTTCAACTAGCGGGAGCCCCGGTCGGGAGCAGTACTTC. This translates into CASSYPSTSGSPGREQYF.